Each of the 20 T cell receptor beta chains below was sequenced from the same sample in a study of identical twins. MiXCR was run by TCRdb on the 5' RACE reads, yielding one entry per CDR3 protein. Of fewer than 900,000 distinct CDR3 sequences listed, 21% are singletons. This sample also appeared in a second study, on T cells expressing NK-cell markers.

The material sequenced was PBMCs. The receptors shown here come from a woman younger than 30 in good health.

This clonotype was observed a handful of times. The gene calls are TRBV6-5 and TRBJ2-1; 8 bases map to TRBD2. V lost 4 bases and J lost 7; bases outside the gene matches: 12. Germline V gives CDR1 MNHEY, CDR2 SVGAGI. CDR3 size: 16 residues. The CDR3 region is CASSSPGGAQGNEQFF. The CDR3 region has the DNA TGTGCCAGCAGTTCCCCCGGGGGGGCGCAGGGTAATGAGCAGTTCTTC.

J is TRBJ2-1 and V is TRBV12-3 or TRBV12-4; D remains ambiguous. Trimming cost V 5 bases and J 9 bases, with 11 bases left between them. The CDR3 is 12 amino acids. CDR3 DNA: TGTGCCAGCAGTCCCCCCCATGTTGAGCAGTTCTTC. It codes for CASSPPHVEQFF.

V gene TRBV7-3 combines with J gene TRBJ2-1, with TRBD2 matching over 12 bases. This CDR3 region has 17 residues. The ends lost 5 bases at V and 4 bases at J; junction bases unmatched: 9. The germline gives CDR1 SGHTA, CDR2 FQGTGA. The DNA of the CDR3 is TGTGCCAGCAGCAACCTAGCGGGGGGGCTCCAGTACAATGAGCAGTTCTTC. Its protein product is CASSNLAGGLQYNEQFF. Full variable domain (outside the CDR3, taken from reference TRBV7-3 and TRBJ2-1): GAGVSQTPSNKVTEKGKYVELRCDPISGHTALYWYRQSLGQGPEFLIYFQGTGAADDSGLPNDRFFAVRPEGSVSTLKIQRTERGDSAVYLCASSNLAGGLQYNEQFFGPGTRLTVL.

The gene calls are TRBV19 and TRBJ1-2, with 7 bases identical to TRBD1. There are 15 residues in the CDR3. Germline CDR1 reads LNHDA; CDR2 reads SQIVND (reference sequence). J was trimmed by 5 bases and V by 2 bases; bases with no gene match: 8. CDR3 sequence: CASSISQGVWYGYTF. CDR3 nucleotide sequence: TGTGCCAGTAGTATATCGCAGGGGGTTTGGTATGGCTACACCTTC.

This clonotype was seen only a few times. The chain couples TRBV12-3 or TRBV12-4 to TRBJ2-7, with 8 bases lining up with TRBD2. This CDR3 region has 14 residues. With V trimmed by 6 bases and J by 3 bases, 7 bases remained unmatched. Here the CDR3 DNA reads TGTGCCAGCAGCCTAAGACTAGCGTTCTACGAGCAGTACTTC. It translates to CASSLRLAFYEQYF.

This clonotype has a count of ten or more. This chain links TRBV10-3 with TRBJ1-5; 8 nucleotides agree with TRBD1. The V gene's germline CDR1 is ENHRY and CDR2 SYGVKD. The CDR3 runs to 14 residues. V shed 4 bases, J shed 4 bases, and the junction held 3 bases outside the gene matches. DNA for the CDR3: TGTGCCATCAGTGGTACAGGGGGAAATCAGCCCCAGCATTTT. Protein: CAISGTGGNQPQHF.

The chain has TRBV20-1 and TRBJ2-7; D gene uncertain. V shed 3 bases and J shed 2 bases, with 14 bases lying between them. The CDR3 spans 14 residues. CDR1 and CDR2 from the germline V gene are DFQATT and SNEGSKA (reference sequence). CDR3 in DNA: TGCAGTGCTAGCCCCCGGTCGCGGACCTACGAGCAGTACTTC. Translated, it gives CSASPRSRTYEQYF.

This clonotype was counted at least ten times. V gene TRBV4-1 combines with J gene TRBJ1-1; D is unclear. The CDR3 consists of 14 residues. Germline V gene sequence: CDR1 MGHRA, CDR2 YSYEKL. Trimming took off 4 bases at V and 3 bases at J, with 12 bases between the two ends. In DNA form, the CDR3 reads TGCGCCAGCAGCCTAGAGAGGGAGCACACTGAAGCTTTCTTT. As protein: CASSLEREHTEAFF.

This clonotype was recorded only once. The V gene is TRBV7-9, the J gene TRBJ2-5; TRBD2 agrees at 8 bases. J gave up 0 bases and V 3 bases, and 3 bases lay outside the gene matches. The germline V gene encodes CDR1 SEHNR and CDR2 FQNEAQ (reference sequence). CDR3 length: 15 residues. CDR3 nucleotides: TGTGCCAGCAGCTTCACTAGCGGCTACCAAGAGACCCAGTACTTC. Residues: CASSFTSGYQETQYF.

The V gene is TRBV18, the J gene TRBJ2-7; maybe TRBD1 (6 bases). The germline gives CDR1 KGHSH, CDR2 LQKENI. Trimming removed 3 bases at V and 2 bases at J, with 14 bases between. This CDR3 has 15 residues. The chain's CDR3 is CASSPFRDTPYEQYF. CDR3 nucleotides: TGTGCCAGCTCACCTTTCCGGGACACTCCCTACGAGCAGTACTTC.

The V gene is TRBV20-1, the J gene TRBJ2-3, with 7 nucleotides matching TRBD2. Germline trimming cut 2 bases from V and 2 bases from J; bases unmatched to any gene: 4. The CDR3 runs 14 residues. Germline V gene data show CDR1 as DFQATT and CDR2 as SNEGSKA (reference sequence). The CDR3 sequence: CSARSLAATDTQYF. DNA for the CDR3: TGCAGTGCTAGAAGTCTAGCGGCCACAGATACGCAGTATTTT.

J is TRBJ2-5 and V is TRBV2, with no clear D. Germline CDR1 is SNHLY and CDR2 is FYNNEI. The CDR3 is 14 amino acids. V was pared by 6 bases and J by 2 bases, with 13 bases between. This CDR3 is CASSTTPRQETQYF. The CDR3 bases are TGTGCCAGCAGCACCACCCCGCGGCAAGAGACCCAGTACTTC.

The chain has TRBV12-3 or TRBV12-4 and TRBJ2-1, with 7 bases identical to TRBD2. The J segment lost 7 bases and the V segment lost 2 bases, leaving 8 bases of the junction unmatched. The CDR3 has 15 residues. CDR3 bases: TGTGCCAGCAGTTTAAAAGGCGGGAGAGAAAATGAGCAGTTCTTC. Residues: CASSLKGGRENEQFF.

This clonotype occurred a few times. The rearrangement links TRBV12-3 or TRBV12-4 to TRBJ2-3; D is possibly TRBD1 or TRBD2 (7 bases each). This CDR3 comprises 14 residues. Trimming took off 5 bases at V and 5 bases at J, with 14 bases between the two ends. The CDR3 DNA reads TGTGCCAGCAGTCGAGACAGGGAGGGAGATACGCAGTATTTT. Its protein product is CASSRDREGDTQYF.

This clonotype has more than one count but fewer than ten. The chain carries TRBV12-3 or TRBV12-4 and TRBJ1-1, with TRBD1 matching 9 bases. V shed 6 bases and J 4 bases; nucleotides not matched to a gene: 6. This CDR3 is built from 14 residues. Here the CDR3 reads CASRMTGGGTEAFF. In DNA form, the CDR3 reads TGTGCCAGCAGGATGACAGGGGGAGGCACTGAAGCTTTCTTT.

This clonotype has only a few counts. The chain links TRBV7-6 to TRBJ1-4; D gene unclear. In germline, CDR1 is SGHVS, CDR2 FNYEAQ. V was cut by 5 bases and J by 0 bases, with 19 bases left in between. The CDR3 contains 18 residues. This CDR3 reads CASSRRRERTATNEKLFF. CDR3 nucleotides: TGTGCCAGCAGCCGTCGGCGGGAACGAACAGCAACTAATGAAAAACTGTTTTTT.

The chain combines TRBV5-1 with TRBJ2-1; 9 bases line up with TRBD1. This CDR3 is 15 amino acids long. Germline CDR1 reads SGHRS; CDR2 reads YFSETQ. V lost 4 bases and J lost 9; bases outside the gene matches: 11. The CDR3 loop reads CASSPGQGLSAEQFF. The CDR3 DNA reads as TGCGCCAGCAGCCCGGGACAGGGATTATCCGCTGAGCAGTTCTTC.

The CDR3 nucleotides read TGTGCCAGCAGCCCCAAGGGGGCGTCTAGCGGGAGATACGAGCAGTACTTC. Encoded protein: CASSPKGASSGRYEQYF. The rearrangement uses TRBV7-2 and TRBJ2-7; 10 positions match TRBD2. V gave up 5 bases and J gave up 4 bases; unmatched junction bases: 14. The CDR3 runs 17 residues. Germline V gene data show CDR1 as SGHTA and CDR2 as FQGNSA.

The rearrangement joins TRBV30 to TRBJ2-1; D possibly corresponds to TRBD2 (5 bases). Germline CDR1 and CDR2: GTSNPN and SVGIG (reference sequence). The CDR3 is made up of 12 amino acids. Trimming removed 2 bases from V and 9 bases from J, with 11 bases in between. The CDR3 sequence is CAWSRELGEQFF. The CDR3 DNA reads TGTGCCTGGAGTAGGGAGCTGGGTGAGCAGTTCTTC.

The chain carries TRBV20-1 and TRBJ2-3; 10 bases map to TRBD2. The CDR3 has 19 amino acids. V lost 0 bases to trimming and J lost 5 bases; unmatched junction nucleotides: 17. The germline gives CDR1 DFQATT, CDR2 SNEGSKA (reference sequence). For the CDR3, the DNA is TGCAGTGCTAGAGAACGCCACCGTGGCCTAGCGGGAGTTTTAGATACGCAGTATTTT. Protein product: CSARERHRGLAGVLDTQYF.